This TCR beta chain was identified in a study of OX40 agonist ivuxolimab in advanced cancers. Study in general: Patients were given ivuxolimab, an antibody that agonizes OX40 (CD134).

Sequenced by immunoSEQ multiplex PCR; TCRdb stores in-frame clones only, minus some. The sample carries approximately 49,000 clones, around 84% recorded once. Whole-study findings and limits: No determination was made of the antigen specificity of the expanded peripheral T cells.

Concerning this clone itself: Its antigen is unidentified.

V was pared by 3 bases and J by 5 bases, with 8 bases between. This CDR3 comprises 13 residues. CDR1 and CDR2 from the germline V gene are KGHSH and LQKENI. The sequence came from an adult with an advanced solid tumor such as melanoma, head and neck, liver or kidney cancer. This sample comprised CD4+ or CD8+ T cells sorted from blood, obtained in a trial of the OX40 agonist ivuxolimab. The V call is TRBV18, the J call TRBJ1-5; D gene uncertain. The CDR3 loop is CASSPEGYQPQHF. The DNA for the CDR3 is TGTGCCAGCTCACCGGAGGGCTATCAGCCCCAGCATTTT.